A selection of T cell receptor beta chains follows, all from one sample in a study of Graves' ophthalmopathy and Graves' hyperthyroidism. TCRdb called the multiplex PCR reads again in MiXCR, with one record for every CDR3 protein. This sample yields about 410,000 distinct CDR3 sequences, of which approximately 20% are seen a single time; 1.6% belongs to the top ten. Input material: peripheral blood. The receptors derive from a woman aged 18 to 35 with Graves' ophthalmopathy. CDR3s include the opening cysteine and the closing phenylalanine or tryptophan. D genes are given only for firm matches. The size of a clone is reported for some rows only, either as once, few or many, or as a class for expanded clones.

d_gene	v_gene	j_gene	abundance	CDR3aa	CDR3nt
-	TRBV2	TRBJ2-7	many	CASSGVGVHYEQYF	TGTGCCAGCAGTGGGGTTGGAGTTCACTACGAGCAGTACTTC
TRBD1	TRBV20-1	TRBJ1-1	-	CSARTGMDEAFF	TGCAGTGCCCGGACAGGAATGGATGAAGCTTTCTTT
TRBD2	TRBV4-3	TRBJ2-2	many	CASGHSGWEGTGELFF	TGCGCCAGCGGTCACTCGGGGTGGGAGGGCACCGGGGAGCTGTTTTTT
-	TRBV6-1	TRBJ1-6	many	CASSRRGDSPLHF	TGTGCCAGCAGTCGGAGGGGGGATTCACCCCTCCACTTT
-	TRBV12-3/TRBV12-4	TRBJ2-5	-	CASSLARRALETQYF	TGTGCCAGCAGCTTGGCCCGCAGGGCCTTAGAGACCCAGTACTTC
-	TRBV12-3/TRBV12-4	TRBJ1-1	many	CASSFETGHIMNTEAFF	TGTGCCAGCAGTTTTGAGACAGGCCACATTATGAACACTGAAGCTTTCTTT
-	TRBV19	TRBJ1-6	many	CASSTAGTGGSPLHF	TGTGCCAGTAGTACCGCCGGGACCGGGGGATCACCCCTCCACTTT
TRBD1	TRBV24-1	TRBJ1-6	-	CATSGVRDRGKRSPLHF	TGTGCCACCAGTGGTGTCCGGGACAGGGGCAAGAGGTCACCCCTCCACTTT
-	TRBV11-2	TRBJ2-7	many	CASSPSMWASNSYEQYF	TGTGCCAGCAGCCCATCGATGTGGGCGTCCAACTCCTACGAGCAGTACTTC
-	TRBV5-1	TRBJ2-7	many	CASSLVAGDAYEQYF	TGCGCCAGCAGCTTGGTGGCAGGGGACGCCTACGAGCAGTACTTC
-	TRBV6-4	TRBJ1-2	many	CARGSGFGGYTF	TGTGCCAGGGGTTCAGGGTTTGGCGGCTACACCTTC
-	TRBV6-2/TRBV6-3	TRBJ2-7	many	CASRIGTEQYF	TGTGCCAGCAGAATCGGGACAGAGCAGTACTTC
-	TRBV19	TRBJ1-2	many	CASTPRGTFNYGYTF	TGTGCCAGTACCCCGAGGGGGACATTTAACTATGGCTACACCTTC
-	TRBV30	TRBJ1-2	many	CAWSVSVRASGYTF	TGTGCCTGGAGTGTATCGGTCAGGGCCTCCGGCTACACCTTC
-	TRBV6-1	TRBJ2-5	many	CASSAGRVTETQYF	TGTGCCAGCAGTGCGGGGCGGGTAACAGAGACCCAGTACTTC
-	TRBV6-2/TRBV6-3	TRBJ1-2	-	CASRTVDGGYTF	TGTGCCAGCAGGACAGTGGATGGTGGCTACACCTTC
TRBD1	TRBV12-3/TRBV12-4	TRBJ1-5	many	CASTGDRRNQPQHF	TGTGCCAGCACCGGGGACAGGCGCAATCAGCCCCAGCATTTT
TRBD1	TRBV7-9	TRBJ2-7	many	CASSDRGPYEQYF	TGTGCCAGCAGCGACAGGGGCCCGTACGAGCAGTACTTC
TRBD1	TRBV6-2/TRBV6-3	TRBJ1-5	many	CASSPAYPTGGMDQPQHF	TGTGCCAGCAGCCCCGCTTATCCGACAGGGGGGATGGATCAGCCCCAGCATTTT
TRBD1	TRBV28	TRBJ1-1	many	CASRGQGHTEAFF	TGTGCCAGCAGAGGACAGGGCCACACTGAAGCTTTCTTT
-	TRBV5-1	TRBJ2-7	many	CASSLADRIPYEQYF	TGCGCCAGCAGCTTGGCCGACAGGATACCCTACGAGCAGTACTTC
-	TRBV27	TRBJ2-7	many	CASSLWASSYEQYF	TGTGCCAGCAGTTTATGGGCGAGCTCCTACGAGCAGTACTTC
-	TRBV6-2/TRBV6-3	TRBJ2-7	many	CASSYSADPFLVYYEQYF	TGTGCCAGCAGTTACTCGGCTGACCCCTTCTTGGTCTACTACGAGCAGTACTTC
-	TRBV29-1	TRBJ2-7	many	CSAIRGDGSYEQYF	TGCAGCGCCATACGAGGGGACGGCTCCTACGAGCAGTACTTC
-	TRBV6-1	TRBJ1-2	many	CASSEGTASVNTF	TGTGCCAGCAGTGAAGGAACAGCCTCCGTGAACACCTTC
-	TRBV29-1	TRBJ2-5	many	CSVLRRAGGTGETQYF	TGCAGCGTTCTACGGAGAGCGGGAGGGACAGGGGAGACCCAGTACTTC
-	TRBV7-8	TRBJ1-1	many	CASSKDRFWGTEAFF	TGTGCCAGCAGCAAGGATCGTTTCTGGGGCACTGAAGCTTTCTTT
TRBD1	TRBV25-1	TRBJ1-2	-	CATSALGQDYGYTF	TGTGCCACCAGTGCCCTCGGACAGGACTATGGCTACACCTTC
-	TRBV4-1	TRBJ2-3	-	CASSQEENSPGPADTQYF	TGCGCCAGCAGCCAAGAAGAGAACAGCCCAGGTCCGGCAGATACGCAGTATTTT
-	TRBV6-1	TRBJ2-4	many	CASSQTPLAKNIQYF	TGTGCCAGCAGTCAGACCCCGCTAGCCAAAAACATTCAGTACTTC
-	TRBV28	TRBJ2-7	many	CASSLLSGTKNEQYF	TGTGCCAGCAGTTTATTGTCCGGGACGAAGAACGAGCAGTACTTC
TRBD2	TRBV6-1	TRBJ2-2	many	CASSALAGANTGELFF	TGTGCCAGCAGTGCACTAGCGGGGGCTAACACCGGGGAGCTGTTTTTT
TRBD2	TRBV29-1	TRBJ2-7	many	CSGVGGGGASYEQYF	TGCAGCGGTGTTGGGGGCGGGGGGGCCTCCTACGAGCAGTACTTC
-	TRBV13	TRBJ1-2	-	CASSWGRTNNYGYTF	TGTGCCAGCAGCTGGGGACGGACAAATAACTATGGCTACACCTTC
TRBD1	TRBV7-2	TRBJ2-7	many	CASSPRQGYEQYF	TGTGCCAGCAGCCCCCGACAGGGTTACGAGCAGTACTTC
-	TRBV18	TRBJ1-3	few	CASSRGPSGNTIYF	TGTGCCAGCTCACGTGGTCCCTCTGGAAACACCATATATTTT
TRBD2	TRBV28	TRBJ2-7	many	CASRLRTSADSYEQYF	TGTGCCAGCAGGCTCAGGACTAGCGCCGACTCCTACGAGCAGTACTTC
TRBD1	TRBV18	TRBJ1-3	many	CASSPGTGGNTIYF	TGTGCCAGCTCGCCCGGGACAGGGGGAAACACCATATATTTT
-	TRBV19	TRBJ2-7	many	CASSITLASSYEQYF	TGTGCCAGTAGTATCACACTAGCCTCTTCCTACGAGCAGTACTTC
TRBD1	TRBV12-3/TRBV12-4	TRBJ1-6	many	CASRATGLDSPLHF	TGTGCCAGCAGGGCGACAGGGTTGGACTCACCCCTCCACTTT